One and the same sample provided the 10 T cell receptor beta chains below, sequenced in a study of cytomegalovirus exposure and HLA in healthy donors (dated by TCRdb to about 2017). Library creation used the immunoSEQ multiplex PCR assay. A mixture of 60 forward primers for TCR Vbeta segments and 13 reverse primers for TCR Jbeta segments was used in the multiplex PCR. The immuneACCESS repertoire file appears here via TCRdb, limited to in-frame rearrangements. These files lack a portion of the clones; in checked studies, under half of the deficit traces to unresolved V genes, and the cause of the others is not known. This sample lists 120,000 to 150,000 clones; approximately 78% were detected once. The ten largest clones take up about 3% of the sample. Sequenced: PBMCs. These TCRs come from a man aged 35-49 years in good health and CMV-seropositive.

This chain links TRBV6-5 with TRBJ1-1, with D possibly matching TRBD1 (5 bases). The V and J ends lost 2 bases and 3 bases respectively, with 10 bases between them. This CDR3 has 14 amino acids. Germline V gene data show CDR1 as MNHEY and CDR2 as SVGAGI. Written as DNA, the CDR3 is TGTGCCAGCAGTTACCAGGGCAGTCACACTGAAGCTTTCTTT. Protein product: CASSYQGSHTEAFF.

The J gene is TRBJ2-7, the V gene TRBV10-2; D is unclear. Germline values: CDR1 WSHSY, CDR2 SAAADI. V was shortened by 3 bases and J by 2 bases, with 17 bases between the two germline ends. This CDR3 region has 16 residues. This chain's CDR3 is CASSEKGRGVTYEQYF. The CDR3 DNA follows: TGCGCCAGCAGTGAAAAAGGTCGAGGAGTCACCTACGAGCAGTACTTC.

In its sample, this clone was seen once. The gene calls are TRBV18 and TRBJ1-3; weak D call: TRBD1 (5 bases). Trimming removed 0 bases at V and 4 bases at J, with 10 bases between. The CDR3 length is 15 residues. Germline CDR1 reads KGHSH; CDR2 reads LQKENI. The CDR3 bases are TGTGCCAGCTCACCACCGGGACTGGAAGGAAACACCATATATTTT. It encodes CASSPPGLEGNTIYF.

J is TRBJ1-1 and V is TRBV5-1; D is perhaps TRBD1 (5 bases). The germline V gene has CDR1 SGHRS and CDR2 YFSETQ. This CDR3 has 18 residues. The V gene lost 4 bases and the J gene lost 3 bases, with 25 bases spanning the gap. The CDR3 DNA sequence: TGCGCCAGCAGCCGAAAAAACACCGAATTTGGCAGGGACACTGAAGCTTTCTTT. It specifies CASSRKNTEFGRDTEAFF.

The chain has TRBV5-1 and TRBJ2-3; TRBD2 agrees at 7 bases. The CDR3 has 16 residues. The germline CDR1 and CDR2 sequences are SGHRS and YFSETQ. V lost 4 bases and J lost 3; bases outside the gene matches: 11. The CDR3 nucleotides read TGCGCCAGCAGCCCTGGACTAGTCGGGAGTACAGATACGCAGTATTTT. Amino acid sequence: CASSPGLVGSTDTQYF.

The chain has TRBV9 and TRBJ2-5, with D uncertain. Germline V gene lookup returns CDR1 SGDLS and CDR2 YYNGEE. This CDR3 has 15 residues. Trimming removed 0 bases at V and 1 base at J, with 10 bases between. The DNA for the CDR3 is TGTGCCAGCAGCGTAGCGGAGCTAACCCAAGAGACCCAGTACTTC. This sequence encodes CASSVAELTQETQYF. The complete variable domain, with remaining parts taken from reference TRBV9 and TRBJ2-5, reads DSGVTQTPKHLITATGQRVTLRCSPRSGDLSVYWYQQSLDQGLQFLIQYYNGEERAKGNILERFSAQQFPDLHSELNLSSLELGDSALYFCASSVAELTQETQYFGPGTRLLVL.

This chain connects TRBV4-2 to TRBJ1-1; D not certain. Germline values: CDR1 LGHNA, CDR2 YNFKEQ. This CDR3 is built from 16 residues. V gave up 2 bases and J gave up 2 bases, with 15 bases separating them. Written as DNA, the CDR3 is TGTGCCAGCAGCCAACCCCTTGACAAGCCCAACACTGAAGCTTTCTTT. Translating it yields CASSQPLDKPNTEAFF.

The V gene is TRBV6-5, the J gene TRBJ2-7; D not resolved. V was clipped by 4 bases and J by 0 bases, with 10 bases between them. Germline CDR1 and CDR2: MNHEY and SVGAGI. The CDR3 has 14 residues. The CDR3 is CASSFKAGSYEQYF. CDR3 DNA sequence: TGTGCCAGCAGTTTCAAGGCAGGCTCCTACGAGCAGTACTTC.

In its sample, this clone was seen once. V and J are TRBV28 and TRBJ1-5, with D hard to call. Germline assignment: CDR1 MDHEN and CDR2 SYDVKM. The V end was cut by 4 bases, the J end by 6 bases, with 13 bases between. The CDR3 length is 14 residues. CDR3 sequence: CASSSGLTGQPQHF. The CDR3 nucleotides are TGTGCCAGCAGTTCGGGTCTGACGGGTCAGCCCCAGCATTTT.

This chain links TRBV25-1 with TRBJ1-2; D unclear. Trimming left V 6 bases short and J 4 bases short, with 15 bases between. In germline, CDR1 is MGHDK, CDR2 SYGVNS. The CDR3 spans 14 residues. The chain's CDR3 is CASRDTRGLYGYTF. CDR3 nucleotides: TGTGCCAGCAGGGATACGAGAGGCCTCTATGGCTACACCTTC.